The rows below give T cell receptor beta chains drawn from one sample of a study of control samples from healthy donors and cancer patients. Assay used: immunoSEQ multiplex PCR; TCRdb lists only in-frame clones, some missing. The table has about 140,000 clones, 90% to 95% seen once. What was sequenced was blood. Source of these receptors: a man aged 35 to 55 in good health. CDR3s include the opening cysteine and the closing phenylalanine or tryptophan. The D gene is left open where the match is weak. The size field is filled for only some rows; it gives once, few, many or a size class.

>TRBV2|NA|NA|TRBJ2-7
CASSLTRDKYEQYF
TGTGCCAGCAGTTTAACCCGGGACAAGTACGAGCAGTACTTC
>TRBV7-2|TRBD1|NA|TRBJ2-1
CASSWTTGGAYNEQFF
TGTGCCAGCAGCTGGACGACAGGGGGCGCCTACAATGAGCAGTTCTTC
>TRBV4-1|TRBD1|NA|TRBJ2-7
CASSQVGRGLNEQYF
TGCGCCAGCAGCCAAGTAGGCAGGGGGCTGAACGAGCAGTACTTC
>TRBV6-1|NA|once|TRBJ2-4
CASSEGVGGSKNIQYF
TGTGCCAGCAGTGAAGGGGTCGGGGGTTCCAAAAACATTCAGTACTTC
>TRBV7-8|NA|NA|TRBJ2-6
CASSLAVPFSGANVLTF
TGTGCCAGCAGCTTAGCAGTCCCCTTCTCTGGGGCCAACGTCCTGACTTTC
>TRBV5-1|NA|NA|TRBJ2-5
CASSFWTEETQYF
TGCGCCAGCAGCTTCTGGACAGAAGAGACCCAGTACTTC
>TRBV28|NA|NA|TRBJ1-6
CASSFEGWSPLHF
TGTGCCAGCAGTTTCGAGGGATGGTCACCCCTCCACTTT
>TRBV9|NA|NA|TRBJ2-7
CASSVSGDEQYF
TGTGCCAGCAGCGTATCGGGGGACGAGCAGTACTTC
>TRBV11-2|NA|NA|TRBJ1-1
CASSVRNMNTEAFF
TGTGCCAGCAGCGTTCGGAACATGAACACTGAAGCTTTCTTT
>TRBV10-3|TRBD1|NA|TRBJ1-5
CAISDGAGGSNQPQHF
TGTGCCATCAGTGATGGGGCAGGGGGGTCTAATCAGCCCCAGCATTTT
>TRBV28|NA|once|TRBJ2-3
CASSSRDLGGTDTQYF
TGTGCCAGCAGCTCTCGGGATTTAGGTGGCACAGATACGCAGTATTTT
>TRBV28|NA|NA|TRBJ1-2
CASSTGEGGYGYTF
TGTGCCAGCAGCACGGGGGAGGGCGGCTATGGCTACACCTTC
>TRBV4-3|TRBD1|NA|TRBJ1-2
CASSHEDRGDYGYTF
TGCGCCAGCAGCCATGAGGACAGGGGCGATTATGGCTACACCTTC
>TRBV30|NA|NA|TRBJ2-5
CAWSNGGAGETQYF
TGTGCCTGGAGTAATGGGGGGGCCGGGGAGACCCAGTACTTC
>TRBV4-3|NA|NA|TRBJ2-2
CASSQDHGGLTGELFF
TGCGCCAGCAGCCAAGATCATGGGGGTTTAACCGGGGAGCTGTTTTTT
>TRBV4-2|NA|NA|TRBJ1-1
CASSQDPNTEAFF
TGTGCCAGCAGCCAAGATCCTAACACTGAAGCTTTCTTT
>TRBV5-6|NA|NA|TRBJ1-2
CASSLHGGSNYGYTF
TGTGCCAGCAGCTTGCATGGGGGGAGTAACTATGGCTACACCTTC
>TRBV7-9|NA|NA|TRBJ1-1
CASTGNTEAFF
TGTGCCAGCACCGGGAACACTGAAGCTTTCTTT
>TRBV9|NA|few|TRBJ1-6
CASSVGGFDSPLHF
TGTGCCAGCAGCGTAGGAGGGTTTGATTCACCCCTCCACTTT
>TRBV5-8|NA|NA|TRBJ2-7
CASSLAIIAGEQYF
TGTGCCAGCAGCTTGGCCATTATAGCAGGAGAGCAGTACTTC
>TRBV30|TRBD2|once|TRBJ2-3
CAWIGGRTDTQYF
TGTGCCTGGATCGGCGGGAGGACAGATACGCAGTATTTT
>TRBV29-1|TRBD1|NA|TRBJ2-7
CSASGTGAYEQYF
TGCAGCGCCTCCGGGACAGGGGCGTACGAGCAGTACTTC
>TRBV5-6|TRBD1|NA|TRBJ1-2
CASSAAGTAGYGYTF
TGTGCCAGCAGCGCAGCCGGGACAGCAGGTTATGGCTACACCTTC
>TRBV7-3|NA|once|TRBJ1-1
CASSSAGVTEAFF
TGTGCCAGCAGCTCAGCAGGGGTCACTGAAGCTTTCTTT
>TRBV10-3|NA|NA|TRBJ2-7
CAISDLGYEQYF
TGTGCCATCAGTGATTTGGGATACGAGCAGTACTTC
>TRBV28|TRBD2|NA|TRBJ2-1
CASSKLAGVYNEQFF
TGTGCCAGCAGCAAACTAGCGGGAGTCTACAATGAGCAGTTCTTC
>TRBV7-9|TRBD2|NA|TRBJ2-5
CASSLDSGNRETQYF
TGTGCCAGCAGCTTAGACAGCGGGAATCGTGAGACCCAGTACTTC
>TRBV27|NA|NA|TRBJ2-7
CASSPISGSYEQYF
TGTGCCAGCAGCCCCATAAGTGGTTCCTACGAGCAGTACTTC
>TRBV27|NA|NA|TRBJ2-2
CASSLLGNTGELFF
TGTGCCAGCAGCCTTCTGGGGAACACCGGGGAGCTGTTTTTT
>TRBV4-1|NA|NA|TRBJ2-7
CASSQDLSEQYF
TGCGCCAGCAGCCAAGATCTAAGCGAGCAGTACTTC
>TRBV2|NA|NA|TRBJ2-7
CASSEGQAGYEQYF
TGTGCCAGCAGCGAAGGACAGGCGGGGTACGAGCAGTACTTC
>TRBV5-4|TRBD2|NA|TRBJ2-7
CASRLAGNYEQYF
TGTGCCAGCAGGTTAGCGGGGAACTACGAGCAGTACTTC
>TRBV30|TRBD1|NA|TRBJ2-1
CAWSIGGLYNEQFF
TGTGCCTGGAGTATAGGGGGCCTCTACAATGAGCAGTTCTTC
>TRBV24-1|NA|NA|TRBJ2-1
CATSGRTLNNEQFF
TGTGCCACCAGTGGCCGGACACTGAACAATGAGCAGTTCTTC
>TRBV7-9|NA|NA|TRBJ2-1
CASSPDLNEQFF
TGTGCCAGCAGCCCGGACCTCAATGAGCAGTTCTTC
>TRBV4-2|NA|NA|TRBJ2-1
CASSQGRQEYYNEQFF
TGTGCCAGCAGCCAAGGCAGACAGGAATACTACAATGAGCAGTTCTTC
>TRBV20-1|NA|NA|TRBJ1-6
CSASRGDINSPLHF
TGCAGTGCTAGTCGAGGGGACATCAATTCACCCCTCCACTTT
>TRBV2|NA|once|TRBJ2-1
CASSEVAGHSYNEQFF
TGTGCCAGCAGTGAAGTGGCAGGGCACTCCTACAATGAGCAGTTCTTC
>TRBV6-6|NA|NA|TRBJ2-5
CASSYGLQETQYF
TGTGCCAGCAGTTACGGTCTCCAAGAGACCCAGTACTTC
>TRBV5-4|TRBD2|NA|TRBJ2-1
CASSLEVVAGGINEQFF
TGTGCCAGCAGCTTGGAAGTGGTAGCGGGAGGTATAAATGAGCAGTTCTTC
>TRBV3-1/TRBV3-2|TRBD1|NA|TRBJ2-5
CASSQGSTGGSETQYF
TGTGCCAGCAGCCAAGGTAGTACAGGGGGATCTGAGACCCAGTACTTC
>TRBV27|TRBD2|once|TRBJ2-3
CASSFKGLAGGRTDTQYF
TGTGCCAGCAGTTTTAAGGGACTAGCGGGGGGTCGCACAGATACGCAGTATTTT
>TRBV27|NA|NA|TRBJ2-7
CASSLLAGESYEQYF
TGTGCCAGCAGTTTATTAGCAGGGGAGTCCTACGAGCAGTACTTC
>TRBV5-1|NA|NA|TRBJ2-5
CASSLDGSPLQETQYF
TGCGCCAGCAGCTTGGATGGGTCCCCCCTCCAAGAGACCCAGTACTTC
>TRBV6-6|NA|NA|TRBJ1-5
CASSYNPLQGGQPQHF
TGTGCCAGCAGTTACAACCCCCTGCAGGGCGGTCAGCCCCAGCATTTT
>TRBV6-2/TRBV6-3|TRBD1|NA|TRBJ2-7
CASSDRGTYVVEQYF
TGTGCCAGCAGTGACAGGGGGACCTACGTTGTGGAGCAGTACTTC
>TRBV10-3|TRBD2|NA|TRBJ2-3
CAISLAGAGAPDTQYF
TGTGCCATCAGTTTAGCGGGAGCGGGGGCCCCAGATACGCAGTATTTT
>TRBV5-6|NA|NA|TRBJ2-1
CASSLIGPGDGEQFF
TGTGCCAGCAGCTTGATTGGACCTGGGGATGGTGAGCAGTTCTTC
>TRBV7-6|NA|NA|TRBJ2-3
CASSLGGHRVRTDTQYF
TGTGCCAGCAGCTTAGGGGGGCACCGTGTCCGCACAGATACGCAGTATTTT
>TRBV2|NA|NA|TRBJ1-1
CASSEHWENTEAFF
TGTGCCAGCAGTGAACATTGGGAGAACACTGAAGCTTTCTTT
>TRBV9|NA|NA|TRBJ2-5
CASSEGSRVVGETQYF
TGTGCCAGCAGCGAGGGGTCCAGGGTCGTTGGTGAGACCCAGTACTTC
>TRBV6-2/TRBV6-3|TRBD1|NA|TRBJ2-7
CASSFRDRVTYEQYF
TGTGCCAGCAGTTTCCGGGACAGGGTAACCTACGAGCAGTACTTC